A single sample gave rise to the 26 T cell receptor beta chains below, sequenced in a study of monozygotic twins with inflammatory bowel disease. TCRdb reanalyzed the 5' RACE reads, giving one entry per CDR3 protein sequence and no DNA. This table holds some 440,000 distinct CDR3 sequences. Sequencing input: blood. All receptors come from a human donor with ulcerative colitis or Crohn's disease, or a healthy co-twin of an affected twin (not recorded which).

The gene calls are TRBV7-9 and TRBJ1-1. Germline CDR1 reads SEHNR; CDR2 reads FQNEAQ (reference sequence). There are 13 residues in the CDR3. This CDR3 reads CAGSDPPNTEAFF. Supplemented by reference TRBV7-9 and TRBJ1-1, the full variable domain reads DTGVSQNPRHKITKRGQNVTFRCDPISEHNRLYWYRQTLGQGPEFLTYFQNEAQLEKSRLLSDRFSAERPKGSFSTLEIQRTEQGDSAMYLCAGSDPPNTEAFFGQGTRLTVV.

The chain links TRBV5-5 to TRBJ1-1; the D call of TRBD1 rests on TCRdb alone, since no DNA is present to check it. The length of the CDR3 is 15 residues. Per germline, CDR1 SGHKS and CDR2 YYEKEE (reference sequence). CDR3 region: CASSLAEHGVTEAFF.

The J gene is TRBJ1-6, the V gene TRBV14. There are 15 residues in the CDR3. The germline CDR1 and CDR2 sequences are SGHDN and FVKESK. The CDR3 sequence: CASSQELGSNSPLHF.

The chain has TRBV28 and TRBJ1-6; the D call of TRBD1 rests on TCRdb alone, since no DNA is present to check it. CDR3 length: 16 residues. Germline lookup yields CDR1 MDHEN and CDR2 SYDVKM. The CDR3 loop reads CASNSGTVLYNSPLHF.

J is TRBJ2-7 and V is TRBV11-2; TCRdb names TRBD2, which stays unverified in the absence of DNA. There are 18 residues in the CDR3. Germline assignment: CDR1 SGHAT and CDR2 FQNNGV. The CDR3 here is CASSSLPNRLAEPYEQYF.

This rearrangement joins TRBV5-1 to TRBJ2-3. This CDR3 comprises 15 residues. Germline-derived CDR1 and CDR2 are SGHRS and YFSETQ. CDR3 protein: CASSLALSSTDTQYF. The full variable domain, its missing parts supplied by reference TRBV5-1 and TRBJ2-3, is KAGVTQTPRYLIKTRGQQVTLSCSPISGHRSVSWYQQTPGQGLQFLFEYFSETQRNKGNFPGRFSGRQFSNSRSEMNVSTLELGDSALYLCASSLALSSTDTQYFGPGTRLTVL.

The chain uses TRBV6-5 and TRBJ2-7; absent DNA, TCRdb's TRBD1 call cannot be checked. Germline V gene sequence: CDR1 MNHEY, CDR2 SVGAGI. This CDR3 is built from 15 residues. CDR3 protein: CASSYETGVSYEQYF.

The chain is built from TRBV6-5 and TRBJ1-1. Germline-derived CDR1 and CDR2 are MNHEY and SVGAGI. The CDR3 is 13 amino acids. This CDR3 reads CASTKIQGLEAFF.

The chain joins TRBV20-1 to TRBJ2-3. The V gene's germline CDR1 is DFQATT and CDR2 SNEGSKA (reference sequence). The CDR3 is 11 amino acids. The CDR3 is CSARLSVTQYF.

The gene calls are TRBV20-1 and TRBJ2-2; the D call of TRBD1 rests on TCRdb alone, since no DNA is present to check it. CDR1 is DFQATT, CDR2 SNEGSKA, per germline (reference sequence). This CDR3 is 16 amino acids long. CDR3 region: CSARGPGQTNTGELFF.

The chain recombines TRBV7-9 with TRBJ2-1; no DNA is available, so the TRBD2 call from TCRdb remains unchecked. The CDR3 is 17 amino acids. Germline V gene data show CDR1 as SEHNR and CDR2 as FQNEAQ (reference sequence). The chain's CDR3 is CASSKNSRLAGENEQFF.

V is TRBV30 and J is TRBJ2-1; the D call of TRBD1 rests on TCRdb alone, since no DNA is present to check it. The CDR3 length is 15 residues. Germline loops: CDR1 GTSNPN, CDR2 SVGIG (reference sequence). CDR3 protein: CAWSVRQGFYNEQFF.

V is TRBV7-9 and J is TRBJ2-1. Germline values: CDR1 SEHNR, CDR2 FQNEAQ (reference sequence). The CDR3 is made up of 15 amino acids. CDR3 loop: CASSLARTSNDEQFF.

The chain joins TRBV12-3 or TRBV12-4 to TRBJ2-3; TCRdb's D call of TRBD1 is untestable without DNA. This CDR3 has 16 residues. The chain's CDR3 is CASTPGSYPRTDTQYF.

The CDR3 protein is CASSTTRNTEAFF. The rearrangement uses TRBV7-9 and TRBJ1-1. The germline CDR1 and CDR2 sequences are SEHNR and FQNEAQ (reference sequence). This CDR3 is 13 amino acids long.

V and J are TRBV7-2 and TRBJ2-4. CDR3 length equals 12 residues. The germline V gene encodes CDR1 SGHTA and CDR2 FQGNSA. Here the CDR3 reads CASSFLDAIQYF.

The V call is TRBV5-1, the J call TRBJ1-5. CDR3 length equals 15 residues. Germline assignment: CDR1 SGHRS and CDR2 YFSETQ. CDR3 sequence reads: CASSLDGVGNQPQHF.

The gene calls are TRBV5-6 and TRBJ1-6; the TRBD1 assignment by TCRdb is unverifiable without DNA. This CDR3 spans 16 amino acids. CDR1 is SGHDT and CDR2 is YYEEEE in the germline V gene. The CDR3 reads CASSQYAQGGNSPLHF.

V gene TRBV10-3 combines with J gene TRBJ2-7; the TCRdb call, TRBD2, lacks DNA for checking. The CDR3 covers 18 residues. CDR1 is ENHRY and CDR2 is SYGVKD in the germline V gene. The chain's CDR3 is CAISESRTSGTYSYEQYF.

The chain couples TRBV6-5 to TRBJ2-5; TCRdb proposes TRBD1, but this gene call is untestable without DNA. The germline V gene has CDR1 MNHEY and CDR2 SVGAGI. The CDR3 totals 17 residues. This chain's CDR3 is CASSYVGQGGLQETQYF.

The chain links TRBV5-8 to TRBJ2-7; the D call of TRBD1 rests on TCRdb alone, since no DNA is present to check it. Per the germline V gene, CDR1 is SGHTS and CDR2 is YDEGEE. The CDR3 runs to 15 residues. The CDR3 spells CASSLGTGGTYEQYF. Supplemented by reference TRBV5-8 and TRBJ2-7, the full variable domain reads EAGVTQSPTHLIKTRGQQATLRCSPISGHTSVYWYQQALGLGLQFLLWYDEGEERNRGNFPPRFSGRQFPNYSSELNVNALELEDSALYLCASSLGTGGTYEQYFGPGTRLTVT.

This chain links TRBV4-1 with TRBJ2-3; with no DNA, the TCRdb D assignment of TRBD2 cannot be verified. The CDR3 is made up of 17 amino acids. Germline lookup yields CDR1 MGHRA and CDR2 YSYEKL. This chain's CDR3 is CASSPGPASGSTDTQYF.

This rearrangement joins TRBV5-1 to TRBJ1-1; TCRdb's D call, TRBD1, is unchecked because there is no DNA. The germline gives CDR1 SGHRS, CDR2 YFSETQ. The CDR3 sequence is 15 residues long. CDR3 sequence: CASSTSGSSNTEAFF.

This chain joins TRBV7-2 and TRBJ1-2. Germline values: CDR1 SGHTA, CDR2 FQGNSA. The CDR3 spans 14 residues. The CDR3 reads CASSLALGNYGYTF.

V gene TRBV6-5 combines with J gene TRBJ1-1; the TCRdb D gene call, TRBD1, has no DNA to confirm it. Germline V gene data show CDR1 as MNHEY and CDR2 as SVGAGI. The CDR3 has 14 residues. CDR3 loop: CASSYGRRAAEAFF.

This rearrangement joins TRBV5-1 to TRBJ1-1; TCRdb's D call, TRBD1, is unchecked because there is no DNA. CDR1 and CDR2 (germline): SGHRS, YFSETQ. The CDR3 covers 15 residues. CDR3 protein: CASSLGTGANTEAFF.